The text below deals with one TCR beta chain. Its target is not known. This entry is derived from a study of identical twins. Study-wide points: There was more out-of-frame TCR alpha sharing in monozygotic twins than models estimated. Carriage of fewer insertions was seen in abundant cord blood beta clonotypes, whereas memory repertoires showed none.

TCRdb passed the 5' RACE reads through MiXCR, listing each CDR3 protein once. This table has nearly 650,000 distinct CDR3 sequences, roughly 6.6% appearing once. In addition, the sample was reused for a study of yellow fever vaccine responses in identical twins.

Sequenced material: PBMCs. The receptor was derived from a woman between 18 and 29 years old in good health.

The CDR3 sequence: CSVDIDRATGELFF. The DNA of the CDR3 is TGCAGCGTTGATATCGACAGGGCCACCGGGGAGCTGTTTTTT. J is TRBJ2-2 and V is TRBV29-1; TRBD1 agrees at 7 bases. From germline, CDR1 is SQVTM and CDR2 ANQGSEA. With 3 bases clipped from V and 4 bases from J, the junction kept 5 bases outside the gene matches. The CDR3 extends over 14 amino acids.